The T cell receptor (beta chain) described here comes from a study of OX40 agonist ivuxolimab in advanced cancers. The CDR3 contains 14 residues. Trimming stripped 10 bases from V and 2 bases from J, with 18 bases between. Germline values: CDR1 PRHDT, CDR2 FYEKMQ (reference sequence). Findings and limits, study-wide: Clonal expansion was seen in CD4+ and CD8+ blood T cells by week 6 at 0.1 to 3.0 mg/kg.

Data came from immunoSEQ multiplex PCR; TCRdb stores just in-frame clones and leaves some out. The repertoire includes 120,000 or so clones, roughly 90% of them detected once, and about 0.25% sits in the top ten. At baseline, cycle 4 day 1, and cycle 7 day 1, blood was sampled. Points on this clone: The antigen remains undetermined.

Material: CD4+ or CD8+ T cells sorted from blood, obtained in a trial of the OX40 agonist ivuxolimab. The source is an adult with an advanced solid tumor such as melanoma, head and neck, liver or kidney cancer. The chain employs TRBV13 and TRBJ2-7; D may be TRBD2 (6 bases). In DNA, the CDR3 is TGTGCCACCCGGAGGGGTGCGGATCCCTACGAGCAGTACTTC. This translates into CATRRGADPYEQYF.